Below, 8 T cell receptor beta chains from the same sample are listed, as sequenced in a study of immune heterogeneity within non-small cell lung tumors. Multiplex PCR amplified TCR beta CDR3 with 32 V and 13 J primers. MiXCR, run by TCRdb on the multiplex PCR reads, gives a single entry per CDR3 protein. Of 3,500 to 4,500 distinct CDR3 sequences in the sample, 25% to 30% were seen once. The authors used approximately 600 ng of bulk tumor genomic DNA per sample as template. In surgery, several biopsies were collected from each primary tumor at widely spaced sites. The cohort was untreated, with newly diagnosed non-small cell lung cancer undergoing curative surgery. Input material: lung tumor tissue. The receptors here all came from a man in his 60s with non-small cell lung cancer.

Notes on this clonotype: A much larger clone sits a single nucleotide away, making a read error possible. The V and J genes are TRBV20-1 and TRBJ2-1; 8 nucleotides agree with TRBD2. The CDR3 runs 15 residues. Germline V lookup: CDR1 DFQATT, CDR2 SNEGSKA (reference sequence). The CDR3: CSARQWGLVYNQQFF. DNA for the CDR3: TGCAGTGCTAGACAATGGGGACTAGTCTACAATCAGCAGTTCTTC.

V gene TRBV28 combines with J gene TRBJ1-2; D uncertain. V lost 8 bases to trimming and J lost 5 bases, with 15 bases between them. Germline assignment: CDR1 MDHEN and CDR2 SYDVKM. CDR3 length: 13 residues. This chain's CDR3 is CASRLVGKYGYTF. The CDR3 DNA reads TGTGCCAGCCGACTGGTAGGGAAATATGGCTACACCTTC.

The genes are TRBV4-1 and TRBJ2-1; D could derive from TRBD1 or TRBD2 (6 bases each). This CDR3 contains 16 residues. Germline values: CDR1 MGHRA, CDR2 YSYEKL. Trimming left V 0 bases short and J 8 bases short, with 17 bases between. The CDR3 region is CASSQDPGAIKDEQFF. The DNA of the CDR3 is TGCGCCAGCAGCCAAGACCCGGGGGCGATAAAGGATGAGCAGTTCTTC.

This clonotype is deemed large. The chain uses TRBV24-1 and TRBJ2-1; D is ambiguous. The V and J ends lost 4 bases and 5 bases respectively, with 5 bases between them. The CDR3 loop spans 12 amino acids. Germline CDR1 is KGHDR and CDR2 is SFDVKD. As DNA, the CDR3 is TGTGCCACCAGTGAAAGCGACAATGAGCAGTTCTTC. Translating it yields CATSESDNEQFF.

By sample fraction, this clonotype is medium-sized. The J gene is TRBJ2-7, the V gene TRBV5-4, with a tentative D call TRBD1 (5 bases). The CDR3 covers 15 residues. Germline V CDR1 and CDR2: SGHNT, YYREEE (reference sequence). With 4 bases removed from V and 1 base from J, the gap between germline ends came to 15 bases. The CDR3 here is CASSVGQPNSYEQYF. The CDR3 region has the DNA TGTGCCAGCAGCGTCGGACAACCAAATTCCTACGAGCAGTACTTC.

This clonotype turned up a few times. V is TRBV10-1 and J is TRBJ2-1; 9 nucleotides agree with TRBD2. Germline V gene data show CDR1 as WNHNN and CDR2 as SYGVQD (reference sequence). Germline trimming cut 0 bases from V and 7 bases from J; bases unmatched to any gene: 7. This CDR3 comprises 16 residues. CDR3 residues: CASSESLAGEHNEQFF. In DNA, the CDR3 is TGCGCCAGCAGTGAGTCGTTAGCGGGAGAGCATAATGAGCAGTTCTTC.

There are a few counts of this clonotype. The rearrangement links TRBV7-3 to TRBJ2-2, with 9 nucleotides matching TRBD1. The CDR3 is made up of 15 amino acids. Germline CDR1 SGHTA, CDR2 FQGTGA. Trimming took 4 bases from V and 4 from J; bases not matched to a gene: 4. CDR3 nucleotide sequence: TGTGCCAGCAGCTCCGGGACAGGGAGCACCGGGGAGCTGTTTTTT. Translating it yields CASSSGTGSTGELFF.

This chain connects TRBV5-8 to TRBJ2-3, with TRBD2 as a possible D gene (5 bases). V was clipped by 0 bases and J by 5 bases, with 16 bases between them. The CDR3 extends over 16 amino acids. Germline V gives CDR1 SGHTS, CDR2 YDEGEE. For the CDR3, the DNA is TGTGCCAGCAGCTTGGGGCCGGGATCCCCCAAAGATACGCAGTATTTT. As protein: CASSLGPGSPKDTQYF.